Described below is a single T cell receptor beta chain sequence and its context. What this receptor recognizes is not known. The junction differs from germline at one of its ends, possibly a read error. This entry belongs to a study of blood T cells in healthy people across ages (dated by TCRdb to between 2015 and 2017). Broadly, across the study: In model experiments, template switching captured about one uniquely barcoded TCR beta cDNA molecule for every two T cells. Using deep sequencing normalized with unique cDNA molecular identifiers, the study measured how TCR beta repertoire diversity changes with age. Donors were grouped into four age groups: young (average about 15 years), middle-aged (around 39), aged (approximately 67) and long-lived (about 82). Donors of different ages were randomly distributed across sequencing lanes to avoid experimental bias. Using the same blood draw, the study looked at two additional independent replicas of 1 million unique cDNA reads for two donors, one aged 18 to 29 and the other aged 80 or older.

The donors were roughly 40 Caucasian individuals from Russia, aged roughly 6 to 100 years, who were systemically healthy. Each donor gave roughly 9.5 milliliters of peripheral blood, collected into EDTA-treated Vacutainer tubes. Ficoll-Paque density-gradient centrifugation was used to isolate PBMCs, with at least 6.5 million per sample. Total RNA was extracted from PBMCs with Trizol reagent, with at least 6 micrograms obtained per sample. Naive CD45RAhigh/CD27high T cell percentages were measured by flow cytometry on a PBMC aliquot from every donor. The CDR3 starts with the cysteine, ends with the phenylalanine, and has 15 residues. Of all the DNA, just the CDR3 is kept, 45 bases in frame from base 1. CDR1 SGHKS and CDR2 YYEKEE were looked up in the germline V gene (reference sequence). Library construction relied on 5' RACE. The reads were generated on an Illumina HiSeq 2500. A second roughly 6 to 11 cycle PCR used a sample-barcoded 5' primer and a J-beta primer mix. A unique molecular identifier was introduced onto each TCR beta cDNA molecule by a template-switch 5' adaptor carrying 12 random nucleotides. Each sample yielded at least 2.5 million CDR3-containing paired-end reads. The Mint cDNA synthesis kit, primed by a TRBC-specific oligonucleotide, was used to synthesize first-strand cDNA from all RNA. All cDNA was treated with uracil-DNA glycosylase and then went through a first 18-cycle PCR with the universal primers M1SS and BC2_uni_R. Under the source paper's analysis protocol: For normalization, 1 million high-quality reads, each with a distinct molecular identifier, were randomly selected from each sample. Reads sharing molecular identifiers were discarded rather than binned into consensus sequences. MiTCR, with a Q25 quality threshold and the strictest error-elimination algorithm, was used for CDR3 identification, clonotype clustering and error correction. Lower-bound total TCR beta diversity was estimated with a nonparametric unseen species model using Euler transformation. TCRdb reanalyzed the raw reads on its own, using fastp at Q25 for trimming and MiXCR for clone calling, and kept in-frame beta chains. Each entry is one CDR3 protein sequence, shown with its most common DNA and genes. For this entry, the V and J calls and clone size follow TCRdb and not the study's own pipeline. For this sample there are about 1.7 million distinct CDR3 sequences; about 28% appear just once. The leading ten clones occupy roughly 8% of the sample.

Results the study describes overall, beyond this receptor: The long-lived group showed more naive CD4+ T cells, fewer expanded clones and increased TCR diversity than the aged group, suggesting age selection. A strong correlation was found between observed TCR beta diversity and the percentage of naive T cells measured by flow cytometry. Because donor CMV infection status was unknown, age-related changes in expanded clonotypes were potentially confounded. As age increased, observed TCR beta diversity per million T cells dropped in a roughly linear way, and a significant reduction was already evident by age roughly 36. Conclusive comparison of naive and antigen-experienced compartments was prevented by the profiling of bulk unsorted PBMCs. Estimates of total diversity based on one million sequenced T cells were regarded as lower bounds and as underestimates.

The TCR sequence derives from a woman in her thirties in good health. In this chain, TRBV5-5 is recombined with TRBJ2-4; TRBD2 could be the D gene, as 5 bases match. The end of the DNA aligns better with TRBJ2-7, so the J call may be wrong. Sequenced input: blood. This receptor carries the CDR3 CASSLRDGVSFEQYF. The bases read TGTGCCAGCAGCTTGCGTGACGGGGTCTCCTTCGAGCAGTACTTC.